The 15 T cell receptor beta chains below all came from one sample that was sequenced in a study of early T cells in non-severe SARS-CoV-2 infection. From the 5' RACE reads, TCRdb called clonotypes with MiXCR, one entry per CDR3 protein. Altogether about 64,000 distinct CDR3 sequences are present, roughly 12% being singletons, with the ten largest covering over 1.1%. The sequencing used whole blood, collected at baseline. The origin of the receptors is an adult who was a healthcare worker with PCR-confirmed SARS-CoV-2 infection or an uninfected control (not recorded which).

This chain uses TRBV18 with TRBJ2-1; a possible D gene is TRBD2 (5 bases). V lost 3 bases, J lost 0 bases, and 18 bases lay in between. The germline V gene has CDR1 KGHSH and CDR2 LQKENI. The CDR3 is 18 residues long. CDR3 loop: CASSPIPGSGSSYNEQFF. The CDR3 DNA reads TGTGCCAGCTCACCTATCCCAGGTTCGGGGAGCTCCTACAATGAGCAGTTCTTC.

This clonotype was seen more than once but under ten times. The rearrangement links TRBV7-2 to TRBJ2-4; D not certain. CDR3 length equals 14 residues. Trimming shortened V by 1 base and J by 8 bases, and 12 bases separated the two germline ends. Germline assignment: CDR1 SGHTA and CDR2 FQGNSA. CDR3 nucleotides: TGTGCCAGCAGCTTAGATGGCGGCGAGGACATTCAGTACTTC. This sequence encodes CASSLDGGEDIQYF.

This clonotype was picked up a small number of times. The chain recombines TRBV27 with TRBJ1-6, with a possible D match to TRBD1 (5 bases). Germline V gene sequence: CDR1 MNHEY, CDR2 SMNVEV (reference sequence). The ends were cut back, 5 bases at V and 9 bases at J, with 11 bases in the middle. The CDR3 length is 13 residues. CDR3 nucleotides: TGTGCCAGCAGTCCTAGTCAGGGTTCACCCCTCCACTTT. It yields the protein CASSPSQGSPLHF.

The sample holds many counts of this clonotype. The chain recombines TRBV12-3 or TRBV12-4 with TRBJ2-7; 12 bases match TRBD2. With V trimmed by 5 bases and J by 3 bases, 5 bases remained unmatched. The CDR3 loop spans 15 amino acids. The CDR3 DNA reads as TGTGCCAGCAGTAAAGGACTAGCGGGGAGCTACGAGCAGTACTTC. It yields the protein CASSKGLAGSYEQYF.

The DNA for the CDR3 is TGCGCCAGCAGCCCCCGCCGGACAGATCAAGAGACCCAGTACTTC. This gives the protein CASSPRRTDQETQYF. This chain uses TRBV5-1 with TRBJ2-5; D might be TRBD1 (6 bases). The ends were cut back, 4 bases at V and 2 bases at J, with 15 bases in the middle. The length of the CDR3 is 15 residues. Germline CDR1 reads SGHRS; CDR2 reads YFSETQ.

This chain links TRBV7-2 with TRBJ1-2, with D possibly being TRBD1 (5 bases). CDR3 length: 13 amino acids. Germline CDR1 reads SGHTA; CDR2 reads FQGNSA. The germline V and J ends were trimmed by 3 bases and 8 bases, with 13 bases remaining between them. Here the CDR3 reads CASSFRDSRGYTF. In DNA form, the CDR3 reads TGTGCCAGCAGCTTTCGGGACTCCCGGGGCTACACCTTC. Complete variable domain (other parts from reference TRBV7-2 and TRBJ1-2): GAGVSQSPSNKVTEKGKDVELRCDPISGHTALYWYRQSLGQGLEFLIYFQGNSAPDKSGLPSDRFSAERTGGSVSTLTIQRTQQEDSAVYLCASSFRDSRGYTFGSGTRLTVV.

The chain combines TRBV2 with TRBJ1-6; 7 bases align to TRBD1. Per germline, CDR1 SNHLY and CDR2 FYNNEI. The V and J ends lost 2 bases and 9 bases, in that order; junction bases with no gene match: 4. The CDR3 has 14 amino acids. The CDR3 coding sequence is TGTGCCAGCAGTGAAATACAGGGGAGTTCACCCCTCCACTTT. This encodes CASSEIQGSSPLHF.

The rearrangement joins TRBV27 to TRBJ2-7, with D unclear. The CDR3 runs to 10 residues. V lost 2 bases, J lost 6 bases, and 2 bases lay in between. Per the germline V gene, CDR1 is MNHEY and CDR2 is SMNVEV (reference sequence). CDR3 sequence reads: CASSLGEQYF. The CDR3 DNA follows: TGTGCCAGCAGTTTAGGCGAGCAGTACTTC.

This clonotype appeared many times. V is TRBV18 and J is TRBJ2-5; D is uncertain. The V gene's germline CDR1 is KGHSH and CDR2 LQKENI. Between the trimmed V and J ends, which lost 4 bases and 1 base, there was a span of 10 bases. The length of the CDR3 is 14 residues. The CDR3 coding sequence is TGTGCCAGCTCACTCGGACGAGCCCAAGAGACCCAGTACTTC. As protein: CASSLGRAQETQYF.

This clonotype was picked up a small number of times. CDR3 in DNA: TGTGCCAGTAATTCCAGAGGTGTGATTCAGCCCCAGCATTTT. This translates into CASNSRGVIQPQHF. This chain links TRBV19 with TRBJ1-5, with D uncertain. There are 14 residues in the CDR3. CDR1 and CDR2 (germline): LNHDA, SQIVND (reference sequence). The V and J ends lost 7 bases and 6 bases respectively, with 16 bases between them.

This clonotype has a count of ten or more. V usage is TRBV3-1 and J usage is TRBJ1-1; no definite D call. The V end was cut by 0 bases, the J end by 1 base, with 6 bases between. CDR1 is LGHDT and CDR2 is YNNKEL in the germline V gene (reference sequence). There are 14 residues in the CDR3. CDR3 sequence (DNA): TGTGCCAGCAGCCAAGACTTGACGAACACTGAAGCTTTCTTT. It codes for CASSQDLTNTEAFF.

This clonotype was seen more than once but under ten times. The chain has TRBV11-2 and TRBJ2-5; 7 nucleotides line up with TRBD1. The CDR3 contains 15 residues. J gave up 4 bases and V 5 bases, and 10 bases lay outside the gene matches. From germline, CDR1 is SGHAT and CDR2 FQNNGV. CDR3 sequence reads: CASSPQGGSGETQYF. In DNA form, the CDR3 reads TGTGCCAGCAGCCCGCAAGGGGGCTCAGGAGAGACCCAGTACTTC.

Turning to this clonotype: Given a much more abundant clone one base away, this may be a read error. In DNA form, the CDR3 reads TGTGCCAGCAGTCCAAGACTAGCGGGACTCCCCGGGGAGCTGTTTTTT. Protein: CASSPRLAGLPGELFF. The chain carries TRBV27 and TRBJ2-2; 11 bases fit TRBD2. Germline CDR1 reads MNHEY; CDR2 reads SMNVEV (reference sequence). This CDR3 spans 16 amino acids. The V and J ends lost 5 bases and 6 bases, in that order; junction bases with no gene match: 8.

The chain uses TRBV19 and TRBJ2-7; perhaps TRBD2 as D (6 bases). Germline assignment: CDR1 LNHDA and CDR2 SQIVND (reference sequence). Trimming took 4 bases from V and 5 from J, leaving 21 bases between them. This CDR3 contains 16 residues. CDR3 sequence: CASSTSVEGRSNEQYF. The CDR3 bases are TGTGCCAGTAGTACCTCCGTGGAGGGAAGGTCCAACGAGCAGTACTTC.

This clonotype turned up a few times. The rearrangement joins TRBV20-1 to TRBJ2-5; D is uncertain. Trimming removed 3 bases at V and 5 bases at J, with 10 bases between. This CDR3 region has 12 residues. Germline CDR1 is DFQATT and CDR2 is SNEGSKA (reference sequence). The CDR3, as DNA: TGCAGTGCTAGTCAAATTGTGGAGACCCAGTACTTC. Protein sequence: CSASQIVETQYF.